This paragraph covers one T cell receptor (beta chain) sequence. The antigen it recognizes is unknown. The germline V gene provides CDR1 KGHSH and CDR2 LQKENI. The CDR3 runs 14 amino acids, cysteine and phenylalanine included. The kept DNA is CDR3 alone, 42 bases in frame from the first base. V and J lose 5 bases and 1 base, and a span of 12 bases separates them. This specimen belongs to a study of cytomegalovirus exposure and HLA in healthy donors (dated by TCRdb to the late 2010s). General notes on the study: In an earlier analysis of roughly 500 of the donors, approximately 300 Gb of sequence data and some 120 million unique TCR beta sequences from 180 million or so T cells were reported. Roughly 300 gigabases of sequencing data and some 85 million unique TCR sequences were included in an early release covering 550 to 800 HLA-typed donors. Among the approximately 420 genotyped donors, approximately 82% belonged to the genetic ancestry cluster associated with self-reported Caucasian donors. The study aimed to test whether cataloging public T cell receptors could reveal signatures of past pathogen exposure. Using immunosequencing, the study profiled T cell repertoires from 500 to 800 subjects and related those repertoires to cytomegalovirus serostatus. In addition to the first cohort of about 650 subjects, a separate validation cohort of 120 different subjects was used. To predict cytomegalovirus infection status, the study combined high-throughput TCR immunosequencing, statistical association of individual TCRs with disease status, and machine learning. A later analysis re-analyzed previously published TCR beta repertoires from 650 to 800 donors and added high-resolution HLA genotyping to study TCR occurrence patterns. In the later analysis, no new phenotypic data were used to find candidate immune exposures; instead, reliance was placed on TCR beta sequences and their occurrence across donors. An earlier analysis of fewer than 750 of the donors used high-throughput TCR beta sequencing to judge whether each TCR beta V gene segment behaved as functional or pseudogenic. Donor age, sex, ethnicity and CMV serostatus were collected together with the repertoire data. Genome-wide SNP genotypes for about 65% of the 666 donors were used in a later genetic analysis, which treated that subset as a discovery cohort. All discovery cohort repertoires had been generated using a single sequencing platform. HLA typing covered class I and class II loci at four-digit resolution. Typing coverage differed by locus: A, B, C, DRB1 and DQB1 were typed in roughly 620-640 donors, DQA1 in 522, DPA1 in 600 to 610, and DPB1 in roughly 470. Because of strong linkage in the cohort, roughly five DR-DQ haplotypes were treated as single units for association and clustering. Among about 400 genotyped donors of the cohort, an average of approximately 220,000 unique TCR beta nucleotide sequences was sequenced per donor, of which roughly 17% were non-productive.

The library was prepared using the immunoSEQ multiplex PCR assay. The multiplex PCR relied on a mix of 60 forward primers for TCR Vbeta segments and 13 reverse primers for TCR Jbeta segments. Amplification of the CDR3 region of rearranged TCR beta genes was performed with a multiplex PCR assay on genomic DNA. On the Illumina HiSeq System, the amplified TCR beta libraries were sequenced as 87-base-pair reads. Per the source publication's procedure: In a later analysis, tens of millions of unique TCR beta chains were counted across the approximately 640 repertoires, and approximately 11 million of these chains were shared by at least two donors. To remove PCR and sequencing errors, raw reads were error-corrected and collapsed into unique sequences using a nearest-neighbor algorithm that merged closely related sequences. Alignment of CDR3 sequences to IMGT reference sequences was used to assign V, D and J gene segments. For a sequence to be retained, a match of at least six nucleotides to both a V gene segment and a J gene segment was required. A rearrangement was called productive if the CDR3 had no stop codons and remained in frame with V and J, and every other rearrangement was called non-productive. Following IMGT convention, CDR3 was defined as the stretch from the second conserved V-encoded cysteine to the conserved J-encoded phenylalanine. Sequences without an unambiguous match to a single V gene segment were excluded from the earlier analysis of several hundred of the donors. In an earlier analysis of some 590 of the donors, V segments were called functional above 56.7% productive rearrangements and were called segregating when the between-donor standard deviation exceeded 5%. A statistical classification framework was built to diagnose cytomegalovirus status from the catalog of TCR beta chain sequences. In a later analysis, TCR nucleotide sequences were compared against IMGT/GENE-DB human TR gene sequences so that V and J genes could be assigned. A later analysis assigned CDR3 sequences and most-parsimonious VDJ recombination scenarios with the TCRdist pipeline. In a later analysis, every TCR beta chain was defined by the combination of its CDR3 amino acid sequence and its V-gene family, and reads without a unique V-gene family were dropped. In a later analysis, fewer than 650 highly shared, low-generation-probability nucleotide sequences were removed to address suspected cross-contamination and a sequencing artifact. In a later analysis, a clonal expansion index was calculated for each public chain from normalized within-repertoire ranks of inferred template counts. Generation probabilities in a later analysis came from a VDJ recombination model fitted to out-of-frame rearrangements, and those results were checked against IGoR. In a later analysis, hypergeometric tests were used to score TCR-TCR, TCR-HLA and TCR-CMV co-occurrence, with a repertoire-size bias correction applied to TCR pairs. In a later analysis, false discovery rates were estimated by permuting HLA or CMV assignments 20 times. In a later analysis, co-occurring TCRs were grouped using DBSCAN, with TCRdist sequence similarity added in when clustering inside HLA-allele-positive subsets. Repertoires with fewer than 30,000 or more than 120,000 public chains were left out of co-occurrence clustering, as were a handful of repertoires with anomalous nucleotide sharing. Here the immuneACCESS table is served through TCRdb, limited to in-frame sequences with V and J called. Missing clones are a known gap in these copies; in checked studies unresolved V genes cover under half, and the rest lacks a known reason. Clone size and V and J calls were adopted from that table, with D and trimming inferred from the DNA. This sample's table has entries for around 40,000 clones. 6.2% of the sample is in the top ten clones.

The cohort was made up of under 800 healthy bone marrow donors. At the time of sampling, all cohort members were nominally healthy, though unrecorded immune exposures were likely present. The donor tested CMV seronegative, placing the donor among the roughly 400 seronegative members of the cohort. Every donor gave a peripheral blood sample, and the peripheral blood mononuclear cells from that sample were used for TCR beta sequencing. Genomic DNA extraction from the blood cell samples was performed with the Qiagen DNeasy Blood Extraction Kit. Broad study findings and their caveats: The sequencing pipeline was judged likely to have produced a cluster of highly shared sequence variants as a technical artifact. According to a later analysis, most CMV-associated TCR beta chains appeared to be HLA-restricted, and the HLA associations seemed to be driven largely by CMV exposure. Some IMGT-functional V segments, including TRBV6-2 and TRBV6-3, could not be distinguished by the 87-base-pair reads and were therefore excluded. Immune exposure information for the cohort was limited to CMV serostatus. A further reported finding was that TCR beta sequences accurately predicted the HLA-A and HLA-B alleles for most subjects in the first cohort. Broadly in line with IMGT annotations, most TCR beta V segments showed up in productive rearrangements about 90% or about 30% of the time in an earlier analysis of 587 of the donors. According to the authors, the approach could potentially be generalized to other disease states and immunological phenotypes. Correlated functional status among segregating V segments might be attributable to linkage disequilibrium, but an unknown experimental factor could not be ruled out. Because HLA typing was unavailable for some donors at each locus, only the typed subset was used in association tests. A later analysis found that HLA-associated TCR beta chains were more clonally expanded and had lower generation probabilities than equally common non-associated chains. Roughly uniform sequencing depth across donors was assumed in presence/absence analyses, although this assumption may not hold. Because counts were too low, fewer than 20 rarely observed V segments, including chromosome 9 orphons, were excluded from the earlier analysis of 587 of the donors. Strong co-occurrence of HLA alleles, especially DR and DQ, made assigning TCR associations to individual alleles difficult. The study listed around 160 TCR beta chains as associated with cytomegalovirus. A later analysis associated about 18,000 TCR beta sequences with specific HLA alleles at a false discovery rate of 0.05. A later analysis found that TCR association rates varied across HLA loci, with DRB1 alleles showing the most associated TCRs and HLA-C alleles the fewest. Three of the identified cytomegalovirus-associated TCR beta chains were confirmed in vitro to be specific for cytomegalovirus antigens. In a later analysis, several top co-occurrence clusters were reported to appear linked to parvovirus B19, influenza, CMV and Epstein-Barr virus. While some public TCRs were present in many individuals, most TCR sequences turned up only very rarely across donors. This cohort had only TCR beta chains sequenced, and the lack of alpha or paired-chain data limited which features could be detected. A later genetic analysis associated a missense DCLRE1C variant with V-gene and J-gene trimming of TCR beta chains, and an independent cohort replicated the association. In a later genetic analysis, fewer N-insertions in productive TCRs were reported among donors in an Asian-associated ancestry cluster than the roughly 700-donor mean. Cytomegalovirus status was reported to be diagnosed by the classifier with high specificity and sensitivity in both the original and validation cohorts.

Sequencing input: PBMCs. The rearrangement joined TRBV18 to TRBJ2-7, and TRBD1 may be the D gene, going by 5 matching bases. The clonotype was recovered from a man between 25 and 39 years old in good health and CMV-seronegative. CDR3 region: CASSDSGPSYEQYF. The sequence in DNA is TGTGCCAGCTCAGATTCAGGGCCTTCCTACGAGCAGTACTTC.